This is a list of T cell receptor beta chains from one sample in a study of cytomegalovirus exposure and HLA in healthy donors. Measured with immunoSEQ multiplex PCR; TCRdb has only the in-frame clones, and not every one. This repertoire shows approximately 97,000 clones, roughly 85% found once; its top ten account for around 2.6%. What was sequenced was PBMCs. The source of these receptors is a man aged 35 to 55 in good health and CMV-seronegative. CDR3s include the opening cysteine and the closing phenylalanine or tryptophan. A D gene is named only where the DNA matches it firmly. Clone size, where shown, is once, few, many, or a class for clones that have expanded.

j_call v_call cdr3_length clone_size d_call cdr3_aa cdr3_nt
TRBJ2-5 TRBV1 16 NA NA CTSSQARWGREETQYF TGCACCAGCAGCCAGGCGAGATGGGGCCGGGAAGAGACCCAGTACTTC
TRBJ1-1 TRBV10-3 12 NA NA CAIRRETTEAFF TGTGCCATCAGAAGGGAGACCACTGAAGCTTTCTTT
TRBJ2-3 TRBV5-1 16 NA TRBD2 CASSLVGGGAVDTQYF TGCGCCAGCAGCTTGGTTGGCGGGGGGGCCGTAGATACGCAGTATTTT
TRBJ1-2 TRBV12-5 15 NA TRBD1 CASARATGGLYGYTF TGTGCTAGTGCCCGAGCCACAGGGGGCCTCTATGGCTACACCTTC
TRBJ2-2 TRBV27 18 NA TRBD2 CASSQPGLAGGPGGELFF TGTGCCAGCAGTCAACCAGGACTAGCGGGGGGGCCGGGCGGGGAGCTGTTTTTT
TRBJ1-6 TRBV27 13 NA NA CASKPGNNSPLHF TGTGCCAGCAAGCCAGGGAATAATTCACCCCTCCACTTT
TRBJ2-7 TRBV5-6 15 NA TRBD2 CASSFGLAGDYEQYF TGTGCCAGCAGCTTCGGACTAGCGGGGGACTACGAGCAGTACTTC
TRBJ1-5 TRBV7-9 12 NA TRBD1 CASTHRGQPQHF TGTGCCAGCACTCACAGGGGTCAGCCCCAGCATTTT
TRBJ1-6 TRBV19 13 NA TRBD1 CATRTGVGSPLHF TGTGCCACCCGGACAGGGGTGGGTTCACCCCTCCACTTT
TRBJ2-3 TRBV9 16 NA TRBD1 CASSPPKQGITDTQYF TGTGCCAGCAGCCCTCCCAAACAGGGGATCACAGATACGCAGTATTTT
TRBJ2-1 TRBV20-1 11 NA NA CSAPLLYEQFF TGCAGTGCCCCTCTATTGTATGAGCAGTTCTTC
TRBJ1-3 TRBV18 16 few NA CASSPQTGQPGNTIYF TGTGCCAGCTCACCACAAACAGGGCAGCCTGGAAACACCATATATTTT
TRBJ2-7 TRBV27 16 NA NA CASRNPGMGGASEQYF TGTGCCAGCAGGAACCCTGGGATGGGGGGGGCGAGTGAGCAGTACTTC
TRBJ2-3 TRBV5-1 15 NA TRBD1 CASSLIPGGTDTQYF TGCGCCAGCAGCTTGATCCCAGGGGGCACGGATACGCAGTATTTT
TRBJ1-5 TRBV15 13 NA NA CATADYSNQPQHF TGTGCCACCGCGGATTATAGCAATCAGCCCCAGCATTTT
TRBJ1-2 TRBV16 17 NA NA CASSQSPRTVEGGGYTF TGTGCCAGCAGCCAATCTCCCAGGACCGTCGAGGGGGGGGGCTACACCTTC
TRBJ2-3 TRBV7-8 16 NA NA CASSLARGLSTDTQYF TGTGCCAGCAGCTTAGCGCGGGGGCTAAGCACAGATACGCAGTATTTT
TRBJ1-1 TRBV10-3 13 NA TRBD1 CAIKDRGNTEAFF TGTGCCATCAAAGACAGGGGGAACACTGAAGCTTTCTTT
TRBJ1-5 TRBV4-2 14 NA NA CASSRWRGNQPQHF TGTGCCAGCAGCCGCTGGAGGGGCAATCAGCCCCAGCATTTT
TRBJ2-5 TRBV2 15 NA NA CASTPTRVPQETQYF TGTGCCAGCACCCCCACTAGGGTGCCCCAAGAGACCCAGTACTTC
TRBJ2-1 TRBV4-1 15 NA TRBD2 CASSLSAGGYNEQFF TGCGCCAGCAGCCTCTCGGCGGGGGGTTACAATGAGCAGTTCTTC
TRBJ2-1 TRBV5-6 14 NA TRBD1 CASSLAGQGSEQFF TGTGCCAGCAGCTTGGCCGGACAGGGTTCTGAGCAGTTCTTC
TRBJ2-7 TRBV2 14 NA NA CASNYRLLTYEQYF TGTGCCAGCAATTACAGATTGCTAACCTACGAGCAGTACTTC
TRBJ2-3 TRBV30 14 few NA CAWSAGQFTDTQYF TGTGCCTGGAGCGCGGGACAGTTCACAGATACGCAGTATTTT
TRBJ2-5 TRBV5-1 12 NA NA CASSLVKETQYF TGCGCCAGCAGCTTGGTCAAAGAGACCCAGTACTTC
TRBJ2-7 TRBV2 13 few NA CATHGGYRDEQYF TGTGCCACGCACGGCGGTTACAGGGACGAGCAGTACTTC